Each of the 2 T cell receptor beta chains below was sequenced from the same sample in a study of kidney transplant recipient with SARS-CoV-2 infection. TCRdb re-analysed the reads in MiXCR, keeping a single row per CDR3 protein. The table has approximately 250,000 distinct CDR3 sequences, under 35% seen once; the top ten hold more than 6.5%. The material sequenced was a blood sample, taken at baseline and on approximately day 120 from a kidney transplant recipient. The source of these receptors is a male patient aged 25 to 39 who had COVID-19 and was a kidney transplant recipient. These T cells may partly come from the graft donor.

This clonotype was seen just once. With a much larger clone just one base away, this may be a read error. V is TRBV2 and J is TRBJ2-5; perhaps D is TRBD1 or TRBD2 (5 bases each). CDR3 length equals 14 residues. Per germline, CDR1 SNHLY and CDR2 FYNNEI. This CDR3 reads CAGSVRSGDLAQYF. CDR3 coding DNA: TGTGCCGGCAGTGTCCGTAGTGGGGACCTGGCCCAGTACTTC.

As for this clonotype: This clone may be a read error of a much larger clone one base away. This chain uses TRBV5-8 with TRBJ2-3; the match to TRBD1 covers 7 bases. The closer fit of TRBJ1-5 to the DNA end suggests the J call may be wrong. Germline V gene lookup returns CDR1 SGHTS and CDR2 YDEGEE. The CDR3 has 14 amino acids. This CDR3 reads CASSFGGGTDTQHF. CDR3 coding DNA: TGTGCCAGCAGCTTCGGCGGAGGGACAGATACGCAGCATTTT.